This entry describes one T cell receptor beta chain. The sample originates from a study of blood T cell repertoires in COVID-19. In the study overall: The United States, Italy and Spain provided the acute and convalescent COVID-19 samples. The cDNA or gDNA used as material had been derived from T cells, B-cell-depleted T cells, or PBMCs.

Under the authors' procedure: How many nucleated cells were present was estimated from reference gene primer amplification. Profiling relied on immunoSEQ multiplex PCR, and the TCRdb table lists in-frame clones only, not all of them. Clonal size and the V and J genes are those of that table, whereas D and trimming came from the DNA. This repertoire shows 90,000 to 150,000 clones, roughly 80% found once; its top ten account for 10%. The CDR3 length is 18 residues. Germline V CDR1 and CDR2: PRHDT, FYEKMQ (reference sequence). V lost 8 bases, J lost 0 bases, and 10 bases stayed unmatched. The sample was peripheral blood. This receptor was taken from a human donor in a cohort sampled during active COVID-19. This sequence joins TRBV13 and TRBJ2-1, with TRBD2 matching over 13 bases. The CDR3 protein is CASHSTSGGNHSYNEQFF. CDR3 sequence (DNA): TGTGCCAGCCATTCGACTAGCGGGGGGAACCACTCCTACAATGAGCAGTTCTTC. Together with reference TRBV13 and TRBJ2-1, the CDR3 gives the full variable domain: AAGVIQSPRHLIKEKRETATLKCYPIPRHDTVYWYQQGPGQDPQFLISFYEKMQSDKGSIPDRFSAQQFSDYHSELNMSSLELGDSALYFCASHSTSGGNHSYNEQFFGPGTRLTVL.